This is a list of T cell receptor beta chains from one sample in a study of blood T cell repertoires in COVID-19. The protocol was immunoSEQ multiplex PCR, while the TCRdb copy is restricted to in-frame clones and leaves out a portion. The sample holds over 85,000 clones, 87% seen once. The source material was peripheral blood. The receptor set was obtained from a man in his 70s with acute or convalescent COVID-19. CDR3s include the opening cysteine and the closing phenylalanine or tryptophan. The order of the fields is J gene, V gene, CDR3 protein.

>TRBJ1-6|TRBV28
CASRTTGANSPLHF
>TRBJ2-3|TRBV5-1
CASSLSEGTDTQYF
>TRBJ2-6|TRBV5-4
CASSLDLPRDTFSGANVLTF
>TRBJ1-1|TRBV5-1
CASSLPGQSAEAFF
>TRBJ2-7|TRBV7-2
CASSWDNSYEQYF
>TRBJ2-2|TRBV5-4
CASSLQQGNTGELFF
>TRBJ1-4|TRBV4-2
CASSQDRRDHITTNEKLFF
>TRBJ2-3|TRBV11-2
CASSRGALAGGPPDTQYF
>TRBJ1-4|TRBV5-4
CASSSPLNEKLFF
>TRBJ1-4|TRBV6-6
CASRNAGGSEKLFF
>TRBJ2-1|TRBV12-5
CASGVGQGNNEQFF
>TRBJ1-2|TRBV6-4
CASSDSPTGTSGYTF
>TRBJ2-5|TRBV28
CASSFTGQIQETQYF
>TRBJ1-3|TRBV30
CAWSGVRRAGNTIYF
>TRBJ2-7|TRBV7-9
CASSFFSYEQYF
>TRBJ1-2|TRBV29-1
CSVRTGGAGGYTF
>TRBJ2-2|TRBV9
CASSAGTQTGELFF
>TRBJ1-1|TRBV7-9
CASSLGYRDLDTEAFF
>TRBJ2-1|TRBV2
CASSVMRSQQFF
>TRBJ2-1|TRBV12-3/TRBV12-4
CASTLTSNEQFF
>TRBJ2-3|TRBV6-4
CASSPTSGGPTDTQYF
>TRBJ1-4|TRBV25-1
CASSETGATNEKLFF
>TRBJ2-1|TRBV19
CASRTGVNEQFF